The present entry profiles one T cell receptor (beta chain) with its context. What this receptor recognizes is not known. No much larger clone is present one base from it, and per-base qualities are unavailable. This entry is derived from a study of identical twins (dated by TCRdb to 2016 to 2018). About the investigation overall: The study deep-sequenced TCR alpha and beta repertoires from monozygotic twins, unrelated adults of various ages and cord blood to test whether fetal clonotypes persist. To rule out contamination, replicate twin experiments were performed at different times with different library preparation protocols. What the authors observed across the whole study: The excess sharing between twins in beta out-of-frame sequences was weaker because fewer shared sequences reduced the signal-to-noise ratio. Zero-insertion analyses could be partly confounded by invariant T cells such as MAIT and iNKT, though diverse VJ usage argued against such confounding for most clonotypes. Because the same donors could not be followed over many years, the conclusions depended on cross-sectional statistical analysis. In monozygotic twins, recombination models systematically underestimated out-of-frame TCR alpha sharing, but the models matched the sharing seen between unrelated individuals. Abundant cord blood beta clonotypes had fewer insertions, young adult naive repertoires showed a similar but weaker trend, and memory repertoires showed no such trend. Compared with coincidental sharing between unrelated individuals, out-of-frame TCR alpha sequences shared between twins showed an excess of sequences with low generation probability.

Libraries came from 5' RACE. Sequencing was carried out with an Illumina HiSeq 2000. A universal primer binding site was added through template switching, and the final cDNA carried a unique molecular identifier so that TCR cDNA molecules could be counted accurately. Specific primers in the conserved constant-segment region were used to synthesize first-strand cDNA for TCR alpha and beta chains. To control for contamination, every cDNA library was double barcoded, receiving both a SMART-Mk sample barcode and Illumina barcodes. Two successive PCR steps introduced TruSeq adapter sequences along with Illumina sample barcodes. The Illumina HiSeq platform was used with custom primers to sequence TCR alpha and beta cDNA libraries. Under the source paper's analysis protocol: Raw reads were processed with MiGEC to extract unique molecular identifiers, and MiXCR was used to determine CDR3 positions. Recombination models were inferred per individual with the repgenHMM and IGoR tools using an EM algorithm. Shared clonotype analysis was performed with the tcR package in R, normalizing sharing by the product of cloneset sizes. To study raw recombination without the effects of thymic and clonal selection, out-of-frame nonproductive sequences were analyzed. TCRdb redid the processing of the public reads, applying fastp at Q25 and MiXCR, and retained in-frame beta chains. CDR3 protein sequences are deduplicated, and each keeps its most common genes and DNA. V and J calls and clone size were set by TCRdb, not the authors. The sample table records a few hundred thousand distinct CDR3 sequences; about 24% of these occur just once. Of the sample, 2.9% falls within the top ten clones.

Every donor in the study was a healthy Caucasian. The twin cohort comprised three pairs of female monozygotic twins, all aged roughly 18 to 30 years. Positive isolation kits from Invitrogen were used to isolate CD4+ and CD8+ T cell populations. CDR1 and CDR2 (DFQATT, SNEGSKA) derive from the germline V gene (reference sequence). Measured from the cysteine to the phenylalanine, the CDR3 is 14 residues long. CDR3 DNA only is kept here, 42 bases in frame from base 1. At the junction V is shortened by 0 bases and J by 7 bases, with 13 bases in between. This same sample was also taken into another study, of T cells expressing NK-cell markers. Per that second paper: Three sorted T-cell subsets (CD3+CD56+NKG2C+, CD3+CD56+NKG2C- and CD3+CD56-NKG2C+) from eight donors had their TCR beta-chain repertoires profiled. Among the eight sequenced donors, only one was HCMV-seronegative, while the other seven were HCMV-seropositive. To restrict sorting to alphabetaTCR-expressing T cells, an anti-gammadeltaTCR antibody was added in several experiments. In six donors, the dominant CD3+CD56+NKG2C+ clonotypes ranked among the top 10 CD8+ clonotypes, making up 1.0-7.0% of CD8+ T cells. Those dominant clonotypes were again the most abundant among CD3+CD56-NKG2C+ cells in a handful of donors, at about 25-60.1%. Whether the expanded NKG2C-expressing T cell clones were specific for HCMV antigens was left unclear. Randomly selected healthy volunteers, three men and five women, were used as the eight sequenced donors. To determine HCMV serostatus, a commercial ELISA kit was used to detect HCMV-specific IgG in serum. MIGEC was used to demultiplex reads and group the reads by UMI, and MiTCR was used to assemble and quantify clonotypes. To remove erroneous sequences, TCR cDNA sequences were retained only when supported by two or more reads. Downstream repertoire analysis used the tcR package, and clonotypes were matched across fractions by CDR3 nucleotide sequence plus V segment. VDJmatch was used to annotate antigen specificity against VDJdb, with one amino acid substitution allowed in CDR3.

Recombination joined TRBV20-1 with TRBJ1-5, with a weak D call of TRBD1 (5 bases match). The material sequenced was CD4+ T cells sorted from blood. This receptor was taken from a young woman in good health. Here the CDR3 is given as CSAREAGGGQPQHF. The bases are TGCAGTGCTAGAGAAGCCGGGGGAGGGCAGCCCCAGCATTTT.